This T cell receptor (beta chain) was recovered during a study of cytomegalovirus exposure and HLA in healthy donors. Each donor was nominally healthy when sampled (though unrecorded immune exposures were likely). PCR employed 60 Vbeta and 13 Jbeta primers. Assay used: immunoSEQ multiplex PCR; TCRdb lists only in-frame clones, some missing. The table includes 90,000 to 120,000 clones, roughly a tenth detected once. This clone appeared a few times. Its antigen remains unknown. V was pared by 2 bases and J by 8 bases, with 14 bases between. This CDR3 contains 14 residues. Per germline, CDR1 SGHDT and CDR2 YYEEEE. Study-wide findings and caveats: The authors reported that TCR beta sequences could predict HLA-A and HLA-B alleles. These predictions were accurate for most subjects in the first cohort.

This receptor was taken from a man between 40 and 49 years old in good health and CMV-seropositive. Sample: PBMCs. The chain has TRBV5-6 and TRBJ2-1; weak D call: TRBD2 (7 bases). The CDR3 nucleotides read TGTGCCAGCAGCTTCGCGGGGGCGGGCTATGAGCAGTTCTTC. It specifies CASSFAGAGYEQFF.